This T cell receptor beta chain came from a study of glioma-infiltrating T cells after dendritic cell vaccination. The overall study: Dendritic cell vaccination trial patients had either newly diagnosed or recurrent glioblastoma. Dendritic cell vaccine was injected intradermally three times, biweekly. Study-wide findings and caveats: Survival was not directly related to TCR clonality in these patients.

V lost 2 bases and J lost 6; bases outside the gene matches: 6. The CDR3 loop spans 15 amino acids. Germline loops: CDR1 SGHTA, CDR2 FQGNSA. Amplification used 60 V beta primers and 13 J beta primers. Clones were read by immunoSEQ multiplex PCR, and TCRdb kept only the in-frame ones, dropping some. The table has around 60,000 clones, 86% seen once; the top ten hold roughly 12%. Stated time point: after dendritic cell vaccination, including at tumor progression/relapse. A remark on this clone: What it binds is unknown.

The chain joins TRBV7-2 to TRBJ2-1; 8 nucleotides agree with TRBD1. The TCR sequence derives from a human donor with glioblastoma. The sample was blood, taken after dendritic cell vaccination. DNA of the CDR3: TGTGCCAGCAGCTTAAAAGTTGGACAGGGCAATGAGCAGTTCTTC. It translates to CASSLKVGQGNEQFF.